This TCR beta chain was recorded in a study of blood T cell repertoires in COVID-19. The wider study: Sources were T cells, B-cell-depleted T cells, or PBMCs; the material itself was cDNA or gDNA.

This clone has only a few counts. The CDR3 sequence is 13 residues long. Per germline, CDR1 MNHEY and CDR2 SVGAGI. V was clipped by 7 bases and J by 2 bases, with 9 bases between them. Produced via immunoSEQ multiplex PCR; TCRdb's table is partial and in-frame only. Among about 100,000 clones listed, 79% were seen once. The TCR sequence derives from a woman of 80 years or more with active or convalescent COVID-19. The sequencing sample was made of peripheral blood. This chain uses TRBV6-5 with TRBJ1-3; D possibly corresponds to TRBD1 (6 bases). For the CDR3, the DNA is TGTGCCAGCACGAACAGGGCTGGAAACACCATATATTTT. The encoded protein is CASTNRAGNTIYF.